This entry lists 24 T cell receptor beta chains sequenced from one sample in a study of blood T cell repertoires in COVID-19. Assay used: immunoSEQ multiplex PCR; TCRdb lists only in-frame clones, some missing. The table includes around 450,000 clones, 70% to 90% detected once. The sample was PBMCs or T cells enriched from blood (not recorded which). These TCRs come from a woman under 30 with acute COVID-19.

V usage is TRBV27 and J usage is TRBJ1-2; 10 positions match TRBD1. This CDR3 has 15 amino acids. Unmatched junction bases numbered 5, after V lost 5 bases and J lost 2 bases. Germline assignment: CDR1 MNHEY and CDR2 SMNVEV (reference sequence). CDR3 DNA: TGTGCCAGCAGTGGACCGGGACAGGGGAACTATGGCTACACCTTC. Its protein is CASSGPGQGNYGYTF.

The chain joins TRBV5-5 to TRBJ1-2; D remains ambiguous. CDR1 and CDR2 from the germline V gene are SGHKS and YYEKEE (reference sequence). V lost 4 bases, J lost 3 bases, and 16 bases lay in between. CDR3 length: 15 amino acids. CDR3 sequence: CASSQSRPGDYGYTF. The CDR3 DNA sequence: TGTGCCAGCAGCCAAAGCAGGCCGGGAGACTATGGCTACACCTTC.

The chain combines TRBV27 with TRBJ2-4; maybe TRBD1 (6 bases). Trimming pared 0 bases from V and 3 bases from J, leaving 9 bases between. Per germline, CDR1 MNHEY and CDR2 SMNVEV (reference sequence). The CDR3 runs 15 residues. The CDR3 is CASSLSGGSKNIQYF. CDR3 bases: TGTGCCAGCAGTTTATCAGGGGGTAGCAAAAACATTCAGTACTTC.

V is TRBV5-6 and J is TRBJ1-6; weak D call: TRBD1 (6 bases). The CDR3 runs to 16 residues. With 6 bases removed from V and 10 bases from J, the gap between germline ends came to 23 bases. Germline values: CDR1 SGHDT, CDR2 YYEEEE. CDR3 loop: CASTGLGWGGASPLHF. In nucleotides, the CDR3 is TGTGCCAGCACCGGATTGGGGTGGGGGGGCGCGTCACCCCTCCACTTT.

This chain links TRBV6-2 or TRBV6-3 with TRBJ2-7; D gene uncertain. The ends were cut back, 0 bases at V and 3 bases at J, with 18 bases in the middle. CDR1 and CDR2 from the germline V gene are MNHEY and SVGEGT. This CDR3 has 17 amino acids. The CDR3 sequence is CASSYSVTELILYEQYF. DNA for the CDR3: TGTGCCAGCAGTTACTCGGTAACAGAGCTGATACTCTACGAGCAGTACTTC.

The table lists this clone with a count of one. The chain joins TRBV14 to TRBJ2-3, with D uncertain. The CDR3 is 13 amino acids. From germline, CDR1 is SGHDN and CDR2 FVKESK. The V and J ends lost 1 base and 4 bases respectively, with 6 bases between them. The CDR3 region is CASSQGHADTQYF. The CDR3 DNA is TGTGCCAGCAGCCAAGGACATGCAGATACGCAGTATTTT.

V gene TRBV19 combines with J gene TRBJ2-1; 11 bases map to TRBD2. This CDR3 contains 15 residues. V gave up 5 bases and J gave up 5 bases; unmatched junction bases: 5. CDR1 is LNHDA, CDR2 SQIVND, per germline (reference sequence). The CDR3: CASSLVAGGHNEQFF. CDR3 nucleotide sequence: TGTGCCAGTAGTTTGGTAGCGGGGGGGCACAATGAGCAGTTCTTC.

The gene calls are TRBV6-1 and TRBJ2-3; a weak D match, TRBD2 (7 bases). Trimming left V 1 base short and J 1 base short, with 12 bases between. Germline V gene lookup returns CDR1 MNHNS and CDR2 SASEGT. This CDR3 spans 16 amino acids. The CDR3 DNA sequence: TGTGCCAGCAGTGAAGTCGGCGGGGGCGGCACAGATACGCAGTATTTT. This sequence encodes CASSEVGGGGTDTQYF.

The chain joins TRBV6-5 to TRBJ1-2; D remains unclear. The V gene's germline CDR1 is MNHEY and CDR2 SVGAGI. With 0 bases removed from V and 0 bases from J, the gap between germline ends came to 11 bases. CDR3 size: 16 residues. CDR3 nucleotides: TGTGCCAGCAGTTACTCGGGAGCTCATTCTAACTATGGCTACACCTTC. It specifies CASSYSGAHSNYGYTF.

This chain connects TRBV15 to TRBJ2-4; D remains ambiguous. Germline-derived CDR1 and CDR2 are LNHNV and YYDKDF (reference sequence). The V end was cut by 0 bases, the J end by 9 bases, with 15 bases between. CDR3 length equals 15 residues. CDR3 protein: CATSRDNSPTGIQYF. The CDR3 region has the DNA TGTGCCACCAGCAGAGATAATAGCCCGACCGGCATTCAGTACTTC. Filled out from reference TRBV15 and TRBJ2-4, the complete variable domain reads DAMVIQNPRYQVTQFGKPVTLSCSQTLNHNVMYWYQQKSSQAPKLLFHYYDKDFNNEADTPDNFQSRRPNTSFCFLDIRSPGLGDTAMYLCATSRDNSPTGIQYFGAGTRLSVL.

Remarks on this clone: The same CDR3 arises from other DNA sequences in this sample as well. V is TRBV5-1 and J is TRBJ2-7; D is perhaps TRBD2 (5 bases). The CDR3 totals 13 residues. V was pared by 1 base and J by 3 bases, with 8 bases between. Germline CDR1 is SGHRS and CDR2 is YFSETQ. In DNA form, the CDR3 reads TGCGCCAGCAGCTTGAACCGGGGCTACGAGCAGTACTTC. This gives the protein CASSLNRGYEQYF.

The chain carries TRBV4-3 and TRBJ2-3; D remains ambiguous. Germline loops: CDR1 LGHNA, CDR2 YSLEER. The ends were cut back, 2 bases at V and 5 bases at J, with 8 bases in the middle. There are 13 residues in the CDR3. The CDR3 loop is CASSQNSRDTQYF. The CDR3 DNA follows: TGCGCCAGCAGCCAAAATTCGAGAGATACGCAGTATTTT.

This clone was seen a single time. The CDR3 protein is CASSDEGGRTEAFF. DNA of the CDR3: TGTGCCAGCAGTGACGAAGGGGGTAGGACTGAAGCTTTCTTT. The chain links TRBV6-1 to TRBJ1-1; D is possibly TRBD1 (6 bases). Germline CDR1 is MNHNS and CDR2 is SASEGT. V shed 3 bases and J shed 5 bases, with 13 bases lying between them. CDR3 length equals 14 residues.

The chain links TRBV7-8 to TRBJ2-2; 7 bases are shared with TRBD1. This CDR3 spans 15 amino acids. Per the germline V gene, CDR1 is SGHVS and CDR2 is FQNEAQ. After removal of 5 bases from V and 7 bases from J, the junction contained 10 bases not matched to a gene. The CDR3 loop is CASSARDSVSGELFF. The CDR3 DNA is TGTGCCAGCAGCGCACGGGACAGTGTCAGCGGGGAGCTGTTTTTT.

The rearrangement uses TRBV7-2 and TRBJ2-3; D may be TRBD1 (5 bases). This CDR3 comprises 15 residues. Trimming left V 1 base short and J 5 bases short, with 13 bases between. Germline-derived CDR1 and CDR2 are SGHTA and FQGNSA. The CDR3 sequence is CASSLGGKVQDTQYF. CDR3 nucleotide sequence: TGTGCCAGCAGCTTAGGGGGCAAGGTTCAAGATACGCAGTATTTT.

The CDR3 nucleotides read TGTGCCAGCAGCCAGGACAGCGAAGAAAAACTGTTTTTT. Translated, it gives CASSQDSEEKLFF. The rearrangement links TRBV13 to TRBJ1-4, with D perhaps matching TRBD1 (6 bases). The germline V and J ends were trimmed by 5 bases and 8 bases, with 12 bases remaining between them. This CDR3 has 13 residues. Germline V CDR1 and CDR2: PRHDT, FYEKMQ (reference sequence).

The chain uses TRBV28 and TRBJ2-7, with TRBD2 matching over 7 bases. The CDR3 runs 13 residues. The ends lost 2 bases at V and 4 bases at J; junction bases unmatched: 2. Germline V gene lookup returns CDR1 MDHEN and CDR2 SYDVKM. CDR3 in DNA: TGTGCCAGCAGTTTAGCGGGAGATTACGAGCAGTACTTC. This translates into CASSLAGDYEQYF. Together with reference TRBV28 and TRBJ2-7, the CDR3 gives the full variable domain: DVKVTQSSRYLVKRTGEKVFLECVQDMDHENMFWYRQDPGLGLRLIYFSYDVKMKEKGDIPEGYSVSREKKERFSLILESASTNQTSMYLCASSLAGDYEQYFGPGTRLTVT.

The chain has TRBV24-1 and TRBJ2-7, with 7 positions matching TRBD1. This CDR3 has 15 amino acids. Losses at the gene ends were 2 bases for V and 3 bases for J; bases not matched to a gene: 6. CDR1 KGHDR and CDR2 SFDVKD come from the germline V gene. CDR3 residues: CATSDSWDSLYEQYF. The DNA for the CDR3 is TGTGCCACCAGTGATTCCTGGGACAGCCTCTACGAGCAGTACTTC.

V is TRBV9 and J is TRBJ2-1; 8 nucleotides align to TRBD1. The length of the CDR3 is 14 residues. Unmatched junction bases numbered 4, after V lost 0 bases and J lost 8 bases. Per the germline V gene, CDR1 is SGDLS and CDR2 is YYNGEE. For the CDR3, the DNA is TGTGCCAGCAGCGTAGCGGACAGGGTCTATGAGCAGTTCTTC. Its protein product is CASSVADRVYEQFF.

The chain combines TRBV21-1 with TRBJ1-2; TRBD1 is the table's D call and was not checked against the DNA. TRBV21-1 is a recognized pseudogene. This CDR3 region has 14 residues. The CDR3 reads CASSASSRIYGYTF. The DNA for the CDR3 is TGTGCCAGCAGCGCTTCCAGCAGGATCTATGGCTACACCTTC.

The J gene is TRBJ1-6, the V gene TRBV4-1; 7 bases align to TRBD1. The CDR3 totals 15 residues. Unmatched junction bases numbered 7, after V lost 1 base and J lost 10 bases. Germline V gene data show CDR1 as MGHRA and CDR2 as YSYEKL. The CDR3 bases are TGCGCCAGCAGCCAAGCGCCTACAGGGGAATCACCCCTCCACTTT. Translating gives CASSQAPTGESPLHF.

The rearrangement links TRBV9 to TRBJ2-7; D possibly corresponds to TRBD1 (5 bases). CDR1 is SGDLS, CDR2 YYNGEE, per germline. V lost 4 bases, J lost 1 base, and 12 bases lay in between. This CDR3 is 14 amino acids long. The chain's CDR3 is CASSPRQRSYEQYF. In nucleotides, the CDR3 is TGTGCCAGCAGCCCCCGACAGAGATCCTACGAGCAGTACTTC.

CDR3 sequence reads: CASSSEPGQGTETQYF. CDR3 coding DNA: TGTGCCAGCAGCTCTGAGCCGGGACAGGGAACGGAGACCCAGTACTTC. V and J are TRBV5-4 and TRBJ2-5; TRBD1 aligns across 9 bases. J lost 5 bases, V lost 3 bases, and 11 bases had no gene match. The CDR3 spans 16 residues. Germline V gene data show CDR1 as SGHNT and CDR2 as YYREEE (reference sequence).

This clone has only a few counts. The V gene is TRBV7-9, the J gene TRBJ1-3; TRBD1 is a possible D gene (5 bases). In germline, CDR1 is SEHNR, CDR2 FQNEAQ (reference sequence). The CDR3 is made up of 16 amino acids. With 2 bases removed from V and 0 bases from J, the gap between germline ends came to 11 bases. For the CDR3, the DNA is TGTGCCAGCAGCTTAAGACAGACGACCTCTGGAAACACCATATATTTT. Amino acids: CASSLRQTTSGNTIYF.